This section outlines one T cell receptor (beta chain) sequence together with its context. The record originates from a study of CD8 T cells in Susac syndrome. When the RNA was reverse transcribed, random hexamers were used with an input of about 0.45 to 1 ug. TCRdb reprocessed the immunoSEQ multiplex PCR reads via MiXCR and lists one record per CDR3 protein. The sample lists around 200,000 distinct CDR3 sequences, more than 85% occurring once. Germline V gene sequence: CDR1 MNHEY, CDR2 SVGAGI. This CDR3 contains 15 residues. The V and J ends lost 4 bases and 0 bases respectively, with 11 bases between them.

The sample consisted of CD8+ T cells from PBMCs. V is TRBV6-5 and J is TRBJ2-3; D is unresolved. The TCR originated in a human donor with multiple sclerosis. This CDR3 reads CASSLLGISTDTQYF. CDR3 bases: TGTGCCAGCAGTTTACTCGGCATTAGCACAGATACGCAGTATTTT.